Presented here are 4 T cell receptor beta chains from one specimen sequenced in a study of blood T cell repertoires in COVID-19. TCRdb keeps only in-frame clones here, not all; method: immunoSEQ multiplex PCR. This sample has 150,000 or so clones, with 80% to 90% found just once. Sequencing input: PBMCs or T cells enriched from blood (not recorded which). The receptors originated from a woman between 45 and 65 years old in a cohort exposed to, infected with or recovered from COVID-19 (not recorded which).

This clone was detected only a few times. The V gene is TRBV3-1 (or the pseudogene TRBV3-2), the J gene TRBJ1-3, with unresolved D. Germline V gene sequence: CDR1 LGHDT, CDR2 YNNKEL (reference sequence). V was trimmed by 2 bases and J by 3 bases, leaving 11 bases between them. This CDR3 has 15 amino acids. This CDR3 reads CASSQTGGFGNTIYF. In DNA form, the CDR3 reads TGTGCCAGCAGCCAAACGGGCGGGTTTGGAAACACCATATATTTT.

V and J are TRBV24-1 and TRBJ2-1; TRBD2 matches 7 bases. Germline CDR1 and CDR2: KGHDR and SFDVKD. This CDR3 has 14 amino acids. With V trimmed by 5 bases and J by 9 bases, 9 bases remained unmatched. CDR3 sequence: CATSAGLEGTEQFF. The CDR3 nucleotides are TGTGCCACCAGTGCCGGACTAGAGGGCACTGAGCAGTTCTTC.

The rearrangement uses TRBV24-1 and TRBJ1-5; 8 bases are a match to TRBD1. There are 15 residues in the CDR3. CDR1 and CDR2 from the germline V gene are KGHDR and SFDVKD. V trimming: 3 bases; J trimming: 5 bases; junction bases outside the gene matches: 5. The CDR3 spells CATSDVTGADQPQHF. The CDR3 region has the DNA TGTGCCACCAGTGATGTGACAGGGGCAGATCAGCCCCAGCATTTT.

This clone showed up just once. This CDR3 is CASSKQTGTGRWTQYF. The CDR3 DNA follows: TGTGCCAGCAGCAAACAAACCGGGACAGGGAGGTGGACCCAGTACTTC. The chain has TRBV27 and TRBJ2-5; 9 nucleotides match TRBD1. Germline CDR1 is MNHEY and CDR2 is SMNVEV (reference sequence). The CDR3 is made up of 16 amino acids. With V trimmed by 6 bases and J by 7 bases, 15 bases remained unmatched.